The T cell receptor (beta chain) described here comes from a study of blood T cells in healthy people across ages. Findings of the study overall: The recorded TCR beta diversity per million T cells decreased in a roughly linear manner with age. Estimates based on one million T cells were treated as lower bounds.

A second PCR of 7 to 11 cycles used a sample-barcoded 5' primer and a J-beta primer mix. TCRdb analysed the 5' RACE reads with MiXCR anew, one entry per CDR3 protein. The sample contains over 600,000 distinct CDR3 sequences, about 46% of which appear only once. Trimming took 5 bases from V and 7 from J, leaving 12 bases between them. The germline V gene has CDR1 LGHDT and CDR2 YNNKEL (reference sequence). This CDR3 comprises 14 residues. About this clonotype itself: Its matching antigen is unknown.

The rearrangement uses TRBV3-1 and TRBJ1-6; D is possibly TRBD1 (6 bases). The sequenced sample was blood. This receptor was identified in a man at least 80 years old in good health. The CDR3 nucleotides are TGTGCCAGCAGCGCGAATGACAGGAATTCACCCCTCCACTTT. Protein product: CASSANDRNSPLHF.